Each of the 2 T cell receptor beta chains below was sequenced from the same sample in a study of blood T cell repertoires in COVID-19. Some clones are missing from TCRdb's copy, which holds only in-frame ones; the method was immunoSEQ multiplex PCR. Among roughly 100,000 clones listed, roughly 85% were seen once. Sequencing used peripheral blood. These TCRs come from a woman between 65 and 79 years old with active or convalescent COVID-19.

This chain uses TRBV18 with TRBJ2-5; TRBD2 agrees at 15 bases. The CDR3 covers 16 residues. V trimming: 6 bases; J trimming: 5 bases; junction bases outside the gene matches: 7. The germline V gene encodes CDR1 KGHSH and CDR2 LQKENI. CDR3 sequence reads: CASSRGLAGGLETQYF. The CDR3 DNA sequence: TGTGCCAGCTCTCGCGGACTAGCGGGAGGGTTGGAGACCCAGTACTTC.

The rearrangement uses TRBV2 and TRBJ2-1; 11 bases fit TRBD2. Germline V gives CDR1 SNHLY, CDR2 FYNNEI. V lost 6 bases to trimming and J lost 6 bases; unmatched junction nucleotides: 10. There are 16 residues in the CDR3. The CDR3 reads CASRDDSGGAFNEQFF. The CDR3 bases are TGTGCCAGCAGGGACGATAGCGGGGGGGCTTTCAATGAGCAGTTCTTC. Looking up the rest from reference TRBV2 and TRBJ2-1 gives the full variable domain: EPEVTQTPSHQVTQMGQEVILRCVPISNHLYFYWYRQILGQKVEFLVSFYNNEISEKSEIFDDQFSVERPDGSNFTLKIRSTKLEDSAMYFCASRDDSGGAFNEQFFGPGTRLTVL.